This TCR beta chain comes out of a study of blood T cell repertoires in COVID-19. Turning to the study itself: T cells, B-cell-depleted T cells, or PBMCs supplied cDNA or gDNA.

Trimming at V came to 4 bases and at J to 1 base, leaving 3 bases not matched to a gene. This CDR3 has 15 amino acids. The germline V gene has CDR1 KGHSH and CDR2 LQKENI. Here immunoSEQ multiplex PCR was the method, and the copy in TCRdb shows in-frame clones only, minus some. The profile shows roughly 500,000 clones, nearly 90% of them singletons. The receptor was isolated from a man aged 18 to 29 with COVID-19, enrolled during active disease. V gene TRBV18 combines with J gene TRBJ2-7; 11 nucleotides match TRBD2. Material for sequencing was peripheral blood. The CDR3 coding sequence is TGTGCCAGCTCACGGGCTAGCGGGGGGTCCTACGAGCAGTACTTC. The encoded protein is CASSRASGGSYEQYF.